The clone carrying this T cell receptor (beta chain) was detected only once. Its antigen is undetermined. These data come from a study of shared clonotypes between healthy human individuals. Notes on the study in general: Lower generation probabilities were found for non-shared clonotypes than for those shared by all four donors. Naive subsets generally exceeded memory subsets in estimated richness.

Germline CDR1 and CDR2: MNHNY and SVGAGI (reference sequence). The V segment lost 1 base and the J segment 1 base; nucleotides outside the gene matches: 7. The CDR3 is made up of 16 amino acids. Naive CD8 cells were CD45RO-negative, positively selected for CCR7, excluding terminally differentiated effector memory CD45RA+ cells. For every subset, genomic DNA was evenly distributed across several immunoSEQ plates. Data came from immunoSEQ multiplex PCR; TCRdb stores just in-frame clones and leaves some out. The sample lists around 1.9 million clones; more than 85% were seen once. The chain couples TRBV6-6 to TRBJ2-7, with 7 bases identical to TRBD2. The receptor was derived from a man younger than 30 in good health. Some clones in this sample may be carry-over from other donors' samples. What was sequenced was naive CD8+ T cells from PBMCs. The CDR3 protein is CASSYWGEGPSYEQYF. In DNA, the CDR3 is TGTGCCAGCAGTTACTGGGGGGAGGGCCCATCCTACGAGCAGTACTTC.